One sample yielded the 31 T cell receptor beta chains listed below, sequenced in a study of cytomegalovirus exposure and HLA in healthy donors. Amplification used 60 Vbeta primers and 13 Jbeta primers. Produced via immunoSEQ multiplex PCR; TCRdb's table is partial and in-frame only. Seen here are around 110,000 clones, around 10% observed once, and the top ten hold approximately 3%. Sequencing used PBMCs. The receptors derive from a man younger than 45 in good health and CMV-seronegative.

The V gene is TRBV11-2, the J gene TRBJ1-3; 7 bases map to TRBD1. Germline trimming cut 3 bases from V and 8 bases from J; bases unmatched to any gene: 4. Germline V gene lookup returns CDR1 SGHAT and CDR2 FQNNGV. This CDR3 is built from 13 residues. The CDR3 nucleotides are TGTGCCAGCAGCTTGGGACAGCAGTACACCATATATTTT. It is translated as CASSLGQQYTIYF.

The chain couples TRBV6-4 to TRBJ2-3; D unclear. There are 12 residues in the CDR3. Trimming shortened V by 5 bases and J by 6 bases, and 9 bases separated the two germline ends. CDR1 and CDR2 from the germline V gene are MRHNA and SNTAGT. The CDR3 loop is CASSPGEDTQYF. The CDR3 nucleotides are TGTGCCAGCAGTCCCGGTGAGGATACGCAGTATTTT.

This clone turned up a few times. V is TRBV19 and J is TRBJ2-7; possibly TRBD2 for D (5 bases). This CDR3 contains 15 residues. The V gene's germline CDR1 is LNHDA and CDR2 SQIVND (reference sequence). The V and J ends lost 9 bases and 2 bases respectively, with 20 bases between them. The CDR3 sequence: CASRTAAEAAYEQYF. The CDR3 nucleotides are TGTGCCAGCAGGACGGCTGCGGAGGCCGCCTACGAGCAGTACTTC.

The chain has TRBV10-2 and TRBJ1-1, with D maybe TRBD1 (6 bases). The CDR3 consists of 13 residues. V dropped 5 bases and J dropped 3 bases, with 10 bases sitting between them. In germline, CDR1 is WSHSY, CDR2 SAAADI. The CDR3 DNA follows: TGCGCCAGCAGTTACAACAGGGACACTGAAGCTTTCTTT. It encodes CASSYNRDTEAFF.

There are a few counts of this clone. The chain links TRBV29-1 to TRBJ2-2, with 10 bases matching TRBD2. CDR1 and CDR2 from the germline V gene are SQVTM and ANQGSEA. J gave up 2 bases and V 4 bases, and 1 base lay outside the gene matches. The CDR3 sequence is 14 residues long. The CDR3 DNA reads as TGCAGCGTTGGGACTAGCGGAAACACCGGGGAGCTGTTTTTT. Its protein is CSVGTSGNTGELFF.

This clone was observed a handful of times. The chain is built from TRBV27 and TRBJ2-6, with D hard to call. This CDR3 comprises 13 residues. CDR1 is MNHEY and CDR2 is SMNVEV in the germline V gene (reference sequence). V was shortened by 5 bases and J by 1 base, with 3 bases between the two germline ends. The CDR3 coding sequence is TGTGCCAGCAGTCCATCTGGGGCCAACGTCCTGACTTTC. Protein: CASSPSGANVLTF.

The chain carries TRBV5-6 and TRBJ1-5; the match to TRBD1 covers 10 bases. The germline gives CDR1 SGHDT, CDR2 YYEEEE. V dropped 4 bases and J dropped 9; count of bases not matched to a gene: 7. This CDR3 contains 14 residues. The CDR3 reads CASSMDRGGGPQHF. The DNA of the CDR3 is TGTGCCAGCAGCATGGACAGGGGGGGAGGGCCCCAGCATTTT.

This sequence joins TRBV6-1 and TRBJ1-4, with 8 bases fitting TRBD1. Looked up from germline, CDR1 is MNHNS and CDR2 is SASEGT. V gave up 8 bases and J gave up 4 bases; unmatched junction bases: 9. This CDR3 spans 15 amino acids. The CDR3 region is CASSTPTGDNEKLFF. As DNA, the CDR3 is TGTGCCAGCTCCACCCCGACAGGGGATAATGAAAAACTGTTTTTT.

This clone was counted between two and nine times. The rearrangement links TRBV4-2 to TRBJ2-3, with 7 bases identical to TRBD2. The V segment lost 0 bases and the J segment 6 bases; nucleotides outside the gene matches: 18. This CDR3 has 19 residues. Germline assignment: CDR1 LGHNA and CDR2 YNFKEQ. CDR3 protein: CASSQDPHGGRGFGDTQYF. The DNA of the CDR3 is TGTGCCAGCAGCCAAGATCCCCACGGCGGGAGAGGGTTCGGTGATACGCAGTATTTT.

This clone appeared a few times. The chain uses TRBV7-2 and TRBJ1-2; possible D gene TRBD1, 5 bases. From germline, CDR1 is SGHTA and CDR2 FQGNSA. CDR3 length: 13 residues. The V end was cut by 3 bases, the J end by 1 base, with 6 bases between. As DNA, the CDR3 is TGTGCCAGCAGCTTCGACAGTAACTATGGCTACACCTTC. Protein: CASSFDSNYGYTF.

The chain is built from TRBV5-6 and TRBJ2-6; D unclear. V lost 4 bases, J lost 4 bases, and 6 bases lay in between. CDR3 length: 13 residues. CDR1 and CDR2 (germline): SGHDT, YYEEEE. The DNA of the CDR3 is TGTGCCAGCAGCCAGGCCGGGGCCAACGTCCTGACTTTC. Its translation is CASSQAGANVLTF.

This clone appeared a few times. This chain links TRBV10-3 with TRBJ2-3; 12 nucleotides agree with TRBD1. The CDR3 is 18 amino acids. CDR1 ENHRY and CDR2 SYGVKD come from the germline V gene. V dropped 0 bases and J dropped 2; count of bases not matched to a gene: 6. The CDR3 nucleotides read TGTGCCATCAGTGAGTCGCCGGGACAGGGGGCCTACACAGATACGCAGTATTTT. It yields the protein CAISESPGQGAYTDTQYF.

A word on this clone: Other DNA variants within this sample encode the same CDR3. CDR3 sequence: CASSQDRAYEQYF. The CDR3 DNA reads TGCGCCAGCAGCCAAGATCGAGCTTACGAGCAGTACTTC. The chain couples TRBV4-1 to TRBJ2-7; no clear D gene. Germline CDR1 reads MGHRA; CDR2 reads YSYEKL. The V end was cut by 0 bases, the J end by 4 bases, with 7 bases between. The CDR3 length is 13 residues.

This clone was observed a few times. The chain uses TRBV19 and TRBJ2-2; TRBD1 might be the D (6 bases). The germline CDR1 and CDR2 sequences are LNHDA and SQIVND (reference sequence). CDR3 length: 15 amino acids. Trimming removed 1 base from V and 5 bases from J, with 11 bases in between. In DNA, the CDR3 is TGTGCCAGTAGTATAGCTGACAGGACAACCGGGGAGCTGTTTTTT. Translating it yields CASSIADRTTGELFF.

The J gene is TRBJ1-4, the V gene TRBV6-6; no clear D. Trimming pared 0 bases from V and 8 bases from J, leaving 13 bases between. The CDR3 totals 15 residues. Per germline, CDR1 MNHNY and CDR2 SVGAGI (reference sequence). CDR3 amino acids: CASSYSWEGGEKLFF. The CDR3 DNA reads TGTGCCAGCAGTTACTCGTGGGAGGGTGGGGAAAAACTGTTTTTT.

This clone was observed a few times. A junction boundary mismatches the germline segment, possibly from a read error. The rearrangement joins TRBV19 to TRBJ1-5, with a weak D call TRBD1 (5 bases). Per germline, CDR1 LNHDA and CDR2 SQIVND (reference sequence). The CDR3 runs to 15 residues. In nucleotides, the CDR3 is TGTGCCAGTAGGATAGGGGCAGGGTTCAATCAGCCCCAGCATTTT. This sequence encodes CASRIGAGFNQPQHF. Supplemented by reference TRBV19 and TRBJ1-5, the full variable domain reads DGGITQSPKYLFRKEGQNVTLSCEQNLNHDAMYWYRQDPGQGLRLIYYSQIVNDFQKGDIAEGYSVSREKKESFPLTVTSAQKNPTAFYLCASRIGAGFNQPQHFGDGTRLSIL.

V and J are TRBV28 and TRBJ1-2; the D gene is possibly TRBD1 (6 bases). V lost 1 base and J 4 bases, leaving 16 bases between the germline ends. This CDR3 has 16 residues. Germline-derived CDR1 and CDR2 are MDHEN and SYDVKM. CDR3 sequence (DNA): TGTGCCAGCAGTTTATCCACGACGGACAGAAGCTATGGCTACACCTTC. Translation: CASSLSTTDRSYGYTF.

This chain joins TRBV5-4 and TRBJ2-4; the match to TRBD2 covers 8 bases. This CDR3 contains 15 residues. J was trimmed by 2 bases and V by 3 bases; bases with no gene match: 4. Looked up from germline, CDR1 is SGHNT and CDR2 is YYREEE (reference sequence). CDR3 residues: CASSSGTRTKNIQYF. The CDR3 DNA reads TGTGCCAGCAGCTCGGGGACTAGGACCAAAAACATTCAGTACTTC.

The V gene is TRBV7-2, the J gene TRBJ1-5; D gene uncertain. The CDR3 spans 13 residues. The ends were cut back, 1 base at V and 5 bases at J, with 6 bases in the middle. CDR1 and CDR2 from the germline V gene are SGHTA and FQGNSA. The CDR3 region is CASSLDTYQPQHF. CDR3 bases: TGTGCCAGCAGCTTAGACACCTATCAGCCCCAGCATTTT.

This clone has only a few counts. This chain uses TRBV9 with TRBJ2-1; 7 bases agree with TRBD2. V shed 0 bases and J 7 bases; nucleotides not matched to a gene: 10. Germline V gives CDR1 SGDLS, CDR2 YYNGEE. The CDR3 contains 16 residues. CDR3 residues: CASSVAGPGGRNEQFF. Here the CDR3 DNA reads TGTGCCAGCAGCGTAGCTGGGCCGGGAGGTCGGAATGAGCAGTTCTTC.

The J gene is TRBJ1-6, the V gene TRBV10-3; maybe TRBD1 (5 bases). The V gene lost 11 bases and the J gene lost 4 bases, with 18 bases spanning the gap. CDR1 and CDR2 (germline): ENHRY, SYGVKD. This CDR3 is 15 amino acids long. CDR3 in amino acids: CASQNGGGYNSPLHF. CDR3 DNA sequence: TGTGCCTCCCAGAATGGGGGGGGATATAATTCACCCCTCCACTTT.

This clone was counted only a few times. The V and J genes are TRBV10-1 and TRBJ2-5; 11 nucleotides line up with TRBD1. With V trimmed by 4 bases and J by 5 bases, 9 bases remained unmatched. This CDR3 region has 16 residues. CDR1 is WNHNN and CDR2 is SYGVQD in the germline V gene (reference sequence). Here the CDR3 reads CASSGDRGYQSETQYF. CDR3 in DNA: TGCGCCAGCAGTGGGGACAGGGGGTATCAATCGGAGACCCAGTACTTC.

This clone has only a few counts. J is TRBJ2-5 and V is TRBV14; D not certain. Germline V lookup: CDR1 SGHDN, CDR2 FVKESK. This CDR3 has 13 residues. V lost 1 base, J lost 2 bases, and 5 bases lay in between. CDR3 residues: CASSQVVQETQYF. DNA for the CDR3: TGTGCCAGCAGCCAAGTTGTACAAGAGACCCAGTACTTC.

This chain uses TRBV27 with TRBJ1-2; TRBD1 matches 7 bases. Germline V gives CDR1 MNHEY, CDR2 SMNVEV (reference sequence). This CDR3 has 15 residues. Trimming at V came to 1 base and at J to 2 bases, leaving 4 bases not matched to a gene. CDR3 sequence reads: CASSLYPGQNYGYTF. The CDR3 bases are TGTGCCAGCAGTTTATATCCGGGACAGAACTATGGCTACACCTTC.

This clone was counted only a few times. V is TRBV6-1 and J is TRBJ1-4, with D perhaps TRBD1 (6 bases). The CDR3 spans 15 residues. V dropped 4 bases and J dropped 5 bases, with 14 bases sitting between them. Per germline, CDR1 MNHNS and CDR2 SASEGT. CDR3 bases: TGTGCCAGCAGTGCACAGGGATCAAACAATGAAAAACTGTTTTTT. Protein sequence: CASSAQGSNNEKLFF.

This clone has only a few counts. J is TRBJ2-5 and V is TRBV5-1, with TRBD1 matching over 7 bases. Germline CDR1 reads SGHRS; CDR2 reads YFSETQ. V trimming: 7 bases; J trimming: 2 bases; junction bases outside the gene matches: 2. CDR3 length equals 12 residues. The CDR3 nucleotides read TGCGCCAGCTACAGGGGTCAAGAGACCCAGTACTTC. Encoded protein: CASYRGQETQYF.

In this sample, this clone turned up a few times. The rearrangement joins TRBV28 to TRBJ1-2, with a tentative D call TRBD1 (5 bases). Germline-derived CDR1 and CDR2 are MDHEN and SYDVKM. The CDR3 sequence is 12 residues long. V was cut by 3 bases and J by 4 bases, with 6 bases left in between. DNA of the CDR3: TGTGCCAGCAGTTTTACAGGCTATGGCTACACCTTC. This sequence encodes CASSFTGYGYTF.

This clone was recorded a few times. The chain couples TRBV30 to TRBJ2-6; D not resolved. The CDR3 sequence is 13 residues long. Germline-derived CDR1 and CDR2 are GTSNPN and SVGIG (reference sequence). V shed 6 bases and J shed 6 bases, with 12 bases lying between them. CDR3 coding DNA: TGTGCCTGTTCGTCGTCCCCGGCCAACGTCCTGACTTTC. As protein: CACSSSPANVLTF. Full variable domain (rest looked up from reference TRBV30 and TRBJ2-6): SQTIHQWPATLVQPVGSPLSLECTVEGTSNPNLYWYRQAAGRGLQLLFYSVGIGQISSEVPQNLSASRPQDRQFILSSKKLLLSDSGFYLCACSSSPANVLTFGAGSRLTVL.

This clone has a handful of counts. This chain connects TRBV6-1 to TRBJ2-2, with 10 bases identical to TRBD2. Germline lookup yields CDR1 MNHNS and CDR2 SASEGT. Losses at the gene ends were 3 bases for V and 7 bases for J; bases not matched to a gene: 8. CDR3 size: 16 residues. The DNA of the CDR3 is TGTGCCAGCAGTGAGGGGCTAGCGGGGGCCGGCGGGGAGCTGTTTTTT. It is translated as CASSEGLAGAGGELFF.

The V and J genes are TRBV7-9 and TRBJ2-3, with 7 bases aligning to TRBD2. The CDR3 totals 15 residues. The trim removed 5 bases at V and 0 bases at J, leaving 5 bases unmatched. The germline gives CDR1 SEHNR, CDR2 FQNEAQ (reference sequence). As DNA, the CDR3 is TGTGCCAGCAGCCCGTCAGCGGGGAGCACAGATACGCAGTATTTT. Translating gives CASSPSAGSTDTQYF. Filled out from reference TRBV7-9 and TRBJ2-3, the complete variable domain reads DTGVSQNPRHKITKRGQNVTFRCDPISEHNRLYWYRQTLGQGPEFLTYFQNEAQLEKSRLLSDRFSAERPKGSFSTLEIQRTEQGDSAMYLCASSPSAGSTDTQYFGPGTRLTVL.

This clone has more than one count but fewer than ten. The chain is built from TRBV6-5 and TRBJ2-3; TRBD1 aligns across 8 bases. Trimming at V came to 6 bases and at J to 4 bases, leaving 3 bases not matched to a gene. The V gene's germline CDR1 is MNHEY and CDR2 SVGAGI. The CDR3 has 13 residues. This CDR3 is CASSPQGADTQYF. In nucleotides, the CDR3 is TGTGCCAGCAGCCCACAGGGGGCAGATACGCAGTATTTT.